In its sample, the clone carrying this T cell receptor beta chain was seen once. Its matching antigen is unknown. These data come from a study of Ad26.COV2.S vaccination and SARS-CoV-2 variants. Study-wide background: Doses of Ad26.COV2.S were injected into muscle once or twice, 56 days apart.

Study conclusions and caveats: Vaccine recipients showed a spike-specific TCR breadth that was higher than in placebo recipients. Breadth of non-spike TCRs did not differ between vaccinees and placebo recipients. Substantial breadth was reportedly displayed by spike-specific CD8+ and CD4+ T cell responses after vaccination.

The CDR3 is 13 amino acids. V shed 8 bases and J shed 7 bases, with 15 bases lying between them. The V gene's germline CDR1 is MNHEY and CDR2 SMNVEV (reference sequence). The treatment: over 15 received Ad26.COV2.S at low or high dose, single or two shots; roughly five received placebo; per-sample allocation not given. Samples were taken on day 63 after the first vaccine or placebo injection. Method: immunoSEQ multiplex PCR; TCRdb's copy keeps in-frame clones and lacks some. The data contain 380,000 or so clones, roughly 85% of them singletons. The chain uses TRBV27 and TRBJ2-1; D unresolved. The sequence came from a person between 18 and 60 years old who received the Ad26.COV2.S COVID-19 vaccine or a placebo. The specimen comprised peripheral blood, sampled in a trial of Ad26.COV2.S vaccine versus placebo. CDR3 bases: TGTGCCAGCGCGCACTCACTGGGGAATGAGCAGTTCTTC. Protein: CASAHSLGNEQFF.